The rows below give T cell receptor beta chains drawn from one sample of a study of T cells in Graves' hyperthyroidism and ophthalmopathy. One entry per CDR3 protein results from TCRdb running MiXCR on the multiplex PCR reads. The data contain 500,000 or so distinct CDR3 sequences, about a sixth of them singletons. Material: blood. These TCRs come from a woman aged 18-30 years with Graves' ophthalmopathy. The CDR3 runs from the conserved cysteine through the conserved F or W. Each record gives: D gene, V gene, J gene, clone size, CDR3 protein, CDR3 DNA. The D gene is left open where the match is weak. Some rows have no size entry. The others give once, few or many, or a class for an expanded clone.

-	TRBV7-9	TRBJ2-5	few	CASSFLSMGTQYF	TGTGCCAGCAGCTTCCTTAGTATGGGGACCCAGTACTTC
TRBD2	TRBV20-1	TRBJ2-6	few	CSARGGSGALSGANVLTF	TGCAGTGCTAGAGGGGGCAGCGGGGCCCTCTCTGGGGCCAACGTCCTGACTTTC
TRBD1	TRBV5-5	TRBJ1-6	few	CASSSGTGESPLHF	TGTGCCAGTAGTTCCGGGACAGGGGAATCACCCCTCCACTTT
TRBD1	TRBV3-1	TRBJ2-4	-	CASSHRTGGAAKNIQYF	TGTGCCAGCAGCCATCGGACAGGGGGCGCCGCCAAAAACATTCAGTACTTC
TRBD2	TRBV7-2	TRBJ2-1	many	CASSSQREGYNEQFF	TGTGCCAGCAGCTCCCAGCGGGAGGGTTACAATGAGCAGTTCTTC
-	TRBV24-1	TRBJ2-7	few	CATSDPTSSYEQYF	TGTGCCACCAGTGACCCGACTAGTTCCTACGAGCAGTACTTC
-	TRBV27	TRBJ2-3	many	CASSPIPTDTQYF	TGTGCCAGCAGTCCCATACCCACAGATACGCAGTATTTT
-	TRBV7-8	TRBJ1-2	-	CASSLRIGNYGYTF	TGTGCCAGCAGCTTAAGGATCGGAAACTATGGCTACACCTTC
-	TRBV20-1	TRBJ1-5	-	CSARIQRHQPQHF	TGCAGTGCTAGAATCCAGAGACATCAGCCCCAGCATTTT
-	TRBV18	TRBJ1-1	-	CASRTTSTEAFF	TGTGCCAGCCGAACTACGAGCACTGAAGCTTTCTTT
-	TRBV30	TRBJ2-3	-	CAWSVGTSTDTQYF	TGTGCCTGGAGCGTCGGGACTAGCACAGATACGCAGTATTTT
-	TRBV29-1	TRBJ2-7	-	CSVELRRRRAYEQYF	TGCAGCGTTGAACTTCGACGACGGAGAGCCTACGAGCAGTACTTC
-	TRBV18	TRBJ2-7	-	CASSRETGAGYEQYF	TGTGCCAGCTCACGGGAAACGGGAGCCGGTTACGAGCAGTACTTC
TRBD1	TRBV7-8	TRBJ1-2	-	CASSPTPGQGVYGYTF	TGTGCCAGCAGCCCAACTCCGGGTCAGGGGGTTTATGGCTACACCTTC
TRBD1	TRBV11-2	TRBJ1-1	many	CASSLDTGTENTEAFF	TGTGCCAGCAGCTTAGATACCGGGACAGAGAACACTGAAGCTTTCTTT
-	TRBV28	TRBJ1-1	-	CASSLYPSREAFF	TGTGCCAGCAGTTTATATCCCTCCAGGGAAGCTTTCTTT
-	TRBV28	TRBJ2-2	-	CASSLDQGDTGELFF	TGTGCCAGCAGTTTAGATCAGGGCGACACCGGGGAGCTGTTTTTT
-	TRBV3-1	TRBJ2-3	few	CASSQDITQYF	TGTGCCAGCAGCCAAGATATCACGCAGTATTTT
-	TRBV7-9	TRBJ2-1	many	CASSYPDLLYNEQFF	TGTGCCAGCAGCTATCCGGACCTCTTGTACAATGAGCAGTTCTTC
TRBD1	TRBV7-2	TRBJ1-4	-	CASSLEGQGYEKLFF	TGTGCCAGCAGCTTAGAGGGACAGGGTTATGAAAAACTGTTTTTT
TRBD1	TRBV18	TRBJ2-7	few	CASSPGQENYEQYF	TGTGCCAGCTCACCAGGACAGGAGAACTACGAGCAGTACTTC
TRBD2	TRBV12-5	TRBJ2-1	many	CASGPLAGGPGEQFF	TGTGCTAGTGGCCCACTAGCGGGGGGGCCTGGTGAGCAGTTCTTC
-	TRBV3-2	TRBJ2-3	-	CASSQEVAGDSDTQYF	TGTGCCAGCAGCCAAGAGGTAGCGGGAGATTCGGATACGCAGTATTTT
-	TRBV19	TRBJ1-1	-	CASSIGQGTEAFF	TGTGCCAGTAGTATAGGGCAGGGCACTGAAGCTTTCTTT
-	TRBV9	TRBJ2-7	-	CASSVADSTYEQYF	TGTGCCAGCAGCGTTGCCGACAGCACCTACGAGCAGTACTTC
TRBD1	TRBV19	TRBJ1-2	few	CASTAWDRDSDGYTF	TGTGCCAGTACCGCTTGGGACAGGGACTCAGATGGCTACACCTTC
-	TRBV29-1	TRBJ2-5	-	CSVASFRGDPQETQYF	TGCAGCGTTGCCTCCTTCAGGGGGGACCCCCAAGAGACCCAGTACTTC
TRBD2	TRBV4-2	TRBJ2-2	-	CASSLPLANGELFF	TGTGCCAGCAGCCTCCCACTAGCGAACGGGGAGCTGTTTTTT
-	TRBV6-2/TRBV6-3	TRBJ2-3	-	CASNQHGPNTDTPYF	TGTGCCAGCAACCAACACGGTCCTAATACAGATACGCCGTATTTT
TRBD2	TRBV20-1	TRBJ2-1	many	CSAAYGTSEYNEQFF	TGCAGTGCTGCATATGGGACTAGCGAATACAATGAGCAGTTCTTC
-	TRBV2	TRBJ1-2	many	CASSDEAGGYGYTF	TGTGCCAGCAGTGACGAGGCGGGGGGCTATGGCTACACCTTC
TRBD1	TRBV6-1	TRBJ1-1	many	CASTSPQGARVTEAFF	TGTGCCAGCACCTCACCTCAGGGGGCGCGAGTCACTGAAGCTTTCTTT
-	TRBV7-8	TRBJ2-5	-	CASSEWGVQETQYF	TGTGCCAGCAGTGAATGGGGGGTTCAAGAGACCCAGTACTTC
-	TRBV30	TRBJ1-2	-	CAWSGTATTGYTF	TGTGCCTGGTCCGGGACGGCAACGACGGGCTACACCTTC
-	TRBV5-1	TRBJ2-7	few	CASSIDGTLYEQYF	TGCGCCAGCAGCATCGACGGGACACTCTACGAGCAGTACTTC
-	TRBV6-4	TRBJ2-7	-	CASSYSNGGPYEQYF	TGTGCCAGCAGTTACTCGAACGGGGGCCCCTACGAGCAGTACTTC
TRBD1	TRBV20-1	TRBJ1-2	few	CSARDKTGGVARGYTF	TGCAGTGCTAGAGATAAGACAGGGGGCGTAGCGCGGGGCTACACCTTC
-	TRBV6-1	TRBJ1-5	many	CASSAGTDSNQPQHF	TGTGCCAGCAGCGCCGGGACGGATAGCAATCAGCCCCAGCATTTT
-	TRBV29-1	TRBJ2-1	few	CSVEGGSANRYNEQFF	TGCAGCGTTGAAGGAGGGTCTGCTAATAGATACAATGAGCAGTTCTTC